These T cell receptor beta chains were read from a single sample in a study of cytomegalovirus exposure and HLA in healthy donors. Method: immunoSEQ multiplex PCR; TCRdb's copy keeps in-frame clones and lacks some. This repertoire shows roughly 150,000 clones, 80% found once; its top ten account for about 4.5%. The sample comprised PBMCs. The receptors were gathered from a man aged 25-45 years in good health. CDR3s include the opening cysteine and the closing phenylalanine or tryptophan. The order of the fields is CDR3 length, V gene, CDR3 protein.

13 | TRBV11-2 | CASSSTYDTEAFF
13 | TRBV25-1 | CASSDPPDGELFF
16 | TRBV10-3 | CAINDPQTGSTDTQYF
14 | TRBV5-1 | CASSSGQSNTEAFF
18 | TRBV6-8 | CASSSPDREEESNQPQHF
20 | TRBV5-1 | CASSLRRGLTSSSGANVLTF
14 | TRBV5-1 | CASSLKQGSYEQYF
14 | TRBV10-3 | CAISAGLAVNEQFF
17 | TRBV29-1 | CSVEWLAGEYGYNEQFF
13 | TRBV21-1 | CASGQGPFGELFF
14 | TRBV7-2 | CASRPAGVADTQYF
15 | TRBV14 | CASSQLAGGGYEQFF
16 | TRBV9 | CASSTRGDFANEKLFF
14 | TRBV7-9 | CASSSPHGAETQYF
14 | TRBV7-9 | CSKVSGESGNTIYF
16 | TRBV5-1 | CASSSGLAGGIDTQYF
14 | TRBV5-4 | CASSLGLARNEQFF
11 | TRBV27 | CASSRYNEQFF
16 | TRBV7-3 | CASSSRGDSPNTEAFF
17 | TRBV27 | CASSSNSGTSGYNEQFF
15 | TRBV7-2 | CASRLQGISNYGYTF
14 | TRBV6-1 | CASRQDRGFQTQHF
14 | TRBV27 | CASSLRTDYNEQFF
13 | TRBV27 | CASAEDISWEQYF
14 | TRBV10-1 | CASSEFQNTGELFF
13 | TRBV27 | CASSLTGNEKLFF
15 | TRBV27 | CASSPRTSGKYEQYF
11 | TRBV27 | CASVRGNEQFF
16 | TRBV5-1 | CASTPRTSGGTGELFF
15 | TRBV15 | CATSREGRYTYEQYF
14 | TRBV7-8 | CASSHGQGSMEAFF
12 | TRBV5-4 | CASGGSLNEQFF
16 | TRBV6-4 | CASSRSPLDSYNEQFF
16 | TRBV15 | CATSRTGTSGLYEQYF
15 | TRBV7-6 | CASSSGVAGANVLTF
16 | TRBV4-1 | CASSQDETGATYEQYF
14 | TRBV2 | CASSLQGLDEKLFF
13 | TRBV7-2 | CASSFRGTDTQYF
17 | TRBV7-6 | CASSSYRDILNTGELFF
14 | TRBV4-3 | CASSSSDRFYGYTF
10 | TRBV29-1 | CSDHRGEAFF
13 | TRBV7-3 | CASSLVGGEKLFF
15 | TRBV5-4 | CASSFGRGPYNEQFF
16 | TRBV29-1 | CSVSGTSGRNTGELFF
15 | TRBV6-4 | CASSQTSGSRDEQYF
13 | TRBV9 | CASSVDRDQPQHF
15 | TRBV7-9 | CASSLGGGVNQPQHF
17 | TRBV7-3 | CASSALAGTSGANALTF
15 | TRBV27 | CASSSRQVLGETQYF
15 | TRBV5-1 | CASSPGQGWNTEAFF
14 | TRBV6-5 | CASSQLETASEQYF
14 | TRBV27 | CASSTSAGLYEQYF
14 | TRBV7-7 | CASSLHGRGYEQYF
18 | TRBV30 | CAWSVARGLSLGNQPQHF